These 9 T cell receptor beta chains share one sample of origin, sequenced in a study of shared clonotypes between healthy human individuals. The data were produced by immunoSEQ multiplex PCR, yet TCRdb's version contains in-frame clones alone and is incomplete. The sample shows around 700,000 clones, around three quarters of them seen only once. Sequenced material: memory CD4+ T cells sorted from blood. Stated subset: CD45RA-negative fraction. The receptors were gathered from a woman aged 25 to 39 in good health.

This chain links TRBV10-3 with TRBJ2-5, with 7 bases lining up with TRBD2. CDR1 and CDR2 (germline): ENHRY, SYGVKD. V gave up 3 bases and J gave up 1 base; unmatched junction bases: 2. The length of the CDR3 is 14 residues. The CDR3 is CAISETSAQETQYF. The CDR3 DNA is TGTGCCATCAGTGAAACTAGCGCCCAAGAGACCCAGTACTTC.

V usage is TRBV5-8 and J usage is TRBJ1-5, with TRBD1 matching 7 bases. V lost 2 bases and J lost 5; bases outside the gene matches: 4. The germline V gene encodes CDR1 SGHTS and CDR2 YDEGEE. The CDR3 totals 14 residues. The CDR3 protein is CASSFGRGYQPQHF. CDR3 nucleotide sequence: TGTGCCAGCAGCTTCGGCAGGGGGTATCAGCCCCAGCATTTT.

This clone was counted once. The rearrangement uses TRBV4-1 and TRBJ2-3, with D tentatively TRBD2 (6 bases). The CDR3 has 18 residues. Germline CDR1 is MGHRA and CDR2 is YSYEKL. Trimming stripped 5 bases from V and 0 bases from J, with 21 bases between. The CDR3 loop is CASSYDPGTSSSTDTQYF. CDR3 DNA sequence: TGCGCCAGCAGCTATGACCCTGGGACTTCTTCTAGCACAGATACGCAGTATTTT.

This clone has only a few counts. J is TRBJ2-7 and V is TRBV12-5; D is unresolved. There are 14 residues in the CDR3. V dropped 4 bases and J dropped 2 bases, with 12 bases sitting between them. The germline V gene has CDR1 LGHNT and CDR2 FRNRAP. The CDR3: CASGSPSTPYEQYF. As DNA, the CDR3 is TGTGCTAGTGGTTCTCCGAGTACCCCCTACGAGCAGTACTTC.

The rearrangement links TRBV21-1 to TRBJ1-1; the D segment call TRBD1 is taken from the table without a DNA check. TRBV21-1 is listed as a pseudogene. The CDR3 contains 18 residues. DNA for the CDR3: TGTGCCAGCAGCAATGGGTTTCCTAACAGGGGCCCGAACACTGAAGCTTTCTTT. Amino acid sequence: CASSNGFPNRGPNTEAFF.

This sequence joins TRBV27 and TRBJ2-7; 9 nucleotides align to TRBD1. The germline V gene encodes CDR1 MNHEY and CDR2 SMNVEV (reference sequence). Trimming at V came to 6 bases and at J to 5 bases, leaving 17 bases not matched to a gene. This CDR3 has 17 amino acids. Written as DNA, the CDR3 is TGTGCCAGCAGACGAGGTATTCCGGGACAGGGAAGGGACGAGCAGTACTTC. Translating it yields CASRRGIPGQGRDEQYF.

J is TRBJ2-3 and V is TRBV19; the D is unclear. CDR1 and CDR2 (germline): LNHDA, SQIVND (reference sequence). The ends were cut back, 5 bases at V and 1 base at J, with 10 bases in the middle. This CDR3 has 14 amino acids. In DNA, the CDR3 is TGTGCCAGTAGTCCCCCGTGGGGCACAGATACGCAGTATTTT. This translates into CASSPPWGTDTQYF.

This clone was counted only a few times. The rearrangement uses TRBV4-2 and TRBJ2-3; weak D call: TRBD1 (6 bases). Germline CDR1 and CDR2: LGHNA and YNFKEQ. This CDR3 has 15 residues. V dropped 1 base and J dropped 5 bases, with 13 bases sitting between them. This CDR3 is CASSQVKTGGDTQYF. In DNA form, the CDR3 reads TGTGCCAGCAGCCAAGTGAAGACAGGAGGAGATACGCAGTATTTT.

This rearrangement joins TRBV29-1 to TRBJ2-2; 7 bases match TRBD1. V dropped 4 bases and J dropped 6; count of bases not matched to a gene: 8. Looked up from germline, CDR1 is SQVTM and CDR2 is ANQGSEA. The CDR3 totals 14 residues. For the CDR3, the DNA is TGCAGCGTTGTGGAAGGGGGCCTGTCCGGGGAGCTGTTTTTT. Protein product: CSVVEGGLSGELFF.